This T cell receptor beta chain was sequenced for a study of neoadjuvant anti-PD-1 for oral cavity cancer listed by TCRdb under 2021. About the investigation overall: Three to four biweekly doses of nivolumab at 3 mg/kg were mostly administered to patients before curative-intent surgical resection. Patients without progression received a fourth nivolumab dose around day 43 and underwent definitive surgical resection on days 50-56. Responders were defined as patients with complete response, partial response or stable disease by RECIST 1.1; non-responders were defined as patients with progression. A roughly 35% response rate was observed in the parent correlative cohort, in which around 12 patients were included. The full study reports these points: After neoadjuvant nivolumab, significantly higher T cell clonality (Gini index) was found within PBMCs in non-responders than in responders. Only a few patients per response group were included in the TCR analyses, and the authors called for validation in larger cohorts. Higher pretreatment blood Treg/Th17 ratios correlated with both higher pretreatment blood TCRbeta clonality and lower post-treatment tumor TCRbeta clonality.

The germline V gene yields MNHNS for CDR1 and SASEGT for CDR2. Deletion took 1 base off V and 6 bases off J, with a span of 12 bases between the germline ends. Its CDR3 holds 14 amino acids, cysteine through phenylalanine. The read is trimmed to its CDR3 DNA, 42 bases read in frame from base 1. For deep sequencing, each PBMC sample was run in six replicates, with libraries mostly built from about 510 ng of input genomic DNA. The immunoSEQ hsTCRbeta kit was used to prepare TCRbeta libraries, following the manufacturer's instructions. Sequencing of the completed libraries took place using an Illumina NovaSeq 6000 S4 flow cell after they had been pooled to roughly 2.8 nM. Regarding the original processing steps: Raw data preprocessing and quality control were performed with the immunoSEQ Analyzer. The analysis was limited to productive rearrangements, and each clonotype was defined by a unique CDR3 amino acid sequence. Using the R package tcR, the researchers computed the Gini-Simpson index as their estimate of repertoire clonality. Student's t test was used to compare Gini indices, while Pearson correlation assessed associations with tumor size change. Sourced from immuneACCESS, this table was stored by TCRdb with only in-frame sequences that have V and J called. A share of the clones is absent; for the studies checked, an unresolved V gene accounts for under half, and the remainder has no known explanation. V, J and clone size reflect that table, while D and trimming were determined from the DNA. In all, the sample holds about 16,000 clones, and about three fifths of those were seen once. Around 2.7% of the sample rests with the top ten.

A note on this clone: It lacks a known antigen. Base qualities are not at hand, and no much larger clone is one base apart.

According to the study, the label for this sample's time point signals: before neoadjuvant nivolumab. The patients had newly diagnosed stage II-IVA oral cavity squamous cell carcinoma and had not received any prior systemic or radiation treatment. The cohort was composed of patients with HPV-negative, locally advanced oral cavity squamous cell carcinoma. Peripheral blood mononuclear cells were analyzed directly and were not maintained or expanded in culture. The samples were obtained from a longitudinal correlative study of a single-arm phase II trial testing neoadjuvant nivolumab in oral cavity squamous cell carcinoma. Subject-matched pre- and post-treatment PBMCs and tumors from three responders and three non-responders underwent genomic DNA-based TCRbeta sequencing. Peripheral blood mononuclear cells were drawn once before nivolumab treatment and a second time after treatment, when surgery took place. The Maxwell RSC DNA from Cells kit was used to extract genomic DNA from PBMCs.

The specimen comprised PBMCs, sampled before nivolumab (anti-PD-1) treatment. The rearranged chain carries TRBV6-1 and TRBJ2-5; the D gene is unclear. The receptor was isolated from a person between 40 and 80 years old with oral cavity squamous cell carcinoma. DNA sequence: TGTGCCAGCAGTGAAGGGGTCGATCGGCAGACCCAGTACTTC. Translation gives CASSEGVDRQTQYF.